This T cell receptor (beta chain) was found in a study of blood T cell dynamics during melanoma immunotherapy. About the research overall: Standard first-line treatment here was pembrolizumab or nivolumab plus ipilimumab in metastatic melanoma.

TCRdb's copy holds only in-frame clones and misses some; the assay was immunoSEQ multiplex PCR. The repertoire holds some 9,400 clones, with 86% as singletons. Time point given: pre-treatment baseline. Samples come from before therapy and from week 3 after the first blockade cycle. About this clone: Its antigen is still unknown.

Study-level results: It remained unknown if the driving T cell clones were melanoma-specific.

CDR1 is SGHRS and CDR2 is YFSETQ in the germline V gene. V was trimmed by 5 bases and J by 6 bases, leaving 17 bases between them. This CDR3 has 14 amino acids. The receptor was derived from a human donor with melanoma. This material consisted of blood, taken from a patient treated with checkpoint blockade. V usage is TRBV5-1 and J usage is TRBJ1-2; no clear D gene. In nucleotides, the CDR3 is TGCGCCAGCAGGCCGGACTCCGTCCTGAATGGCTACACCTTC. It is translated as CASRPDSVLNGYTF.